This entry lists 30 T cell receptor beta chains sequenced from one sample in a study of identical twins. TCRdb called the 5' RACE reads again in MiXCR, with one record for every CDR3 protein. The repertoire holds 420,000 or so distinct CDR3 sequences, about a fifth seen once, with 9% to 15% in the top ten. The material sequenced was naive T cells sorted from blood. These receptors all stem from a man aged 50-59 years in good health.

This clonotype was seen a handful of times. The CDR3 region is CASSRTVYYEQYF. CDR3 DNA: TGTGCCAGCAGCAGGACAGTTTACTACGAGCAGTACTTC. The chain has TRBV28 and TRBJ2-7, with D possibly matching TRBD1 (6 bases). This CDR3 is 13 amino acids long. The germline gives CDR1 MDHEN, CDR2 SYDVKM. V was pared by 6 bases and J by 3 bases, with 12 bases between.

There are many counts of this clonotype. The chain couples TRBV20-1 to TRBJ2-2; 7 nucleotides line up with TRBD1. Germline trimming cut 4 bases from V and 1 base from J; bases unmatched to any gene: 3. Looked up from germline, CDR1 is DFQATT and CDR2 is SNEGSKA (reference sequence). CDR3 length equals 14 residues. Written as DNA, the CDR3 is TGCAGTGCTATCGACAGGGAGAACACCGGGGAGCTGTTTTTT. This encodes CSAIDRENTGELFF.

The chain links TRBV4-3 to TRBJ2-1; the match to TRBD2 covers 8 bases. This CDR3 contains 18 residues. V dropped 0 bases and J dropped 0; count of bases not matched to a gene: 7. Germline lookup yields CDR1 LGHNA and CDR2 YSLEER. The CDR3 loop is CASSQDSGLAGSYNEQFF. CDR3 nucleotide sequence: TGCGCCAGCAGCCAAGATTCCGGGCTAGCGGGCTCCTACAATGAGCAGTTCTTC.

This clonotype was seen repeatedly, ten times or more. This chain uses TRBV15 with TRBJ2-4, with TRBD1 matching over 7 bases. Trimming removed 0 bases from V and 1 base from J; junction bases left unmatched: 6. This CDR3 has 17 amino acids. Germline V gene sequence: CDR1 LNHNV, CDR2 YYDKDF (reference sequence). The CDR3 loop reads CATSRETGFGAKNIQYF. For the CDR3, the DNA is TGTGCCACCAGCAGAGAGACAGGGTTTGGGGCCAAAAACATTCAGTACTTC.

This clonotype has only a few counts. This chain links TRBV9 with TRBJ2-3, with a possible D match to TRBD1 (6 bases). This CDR3 has 15 residues. Germline V CDR1 and CDR2: SGDLS, YYNGEE. V was pared by 4 bases and J by 2 bases, with 14 bases between. The CDR3 here is CASSYTGSPTDTQYF. The CDR3 DNA reads as TGTGCCAGCAGCTACACAGGGAGTCCCACAGATACGCAGTATTTT. Full variable domain (remainder filled in from reference TRBV9 and TRBJ2-3): DSGVTQTPKHLITATGQRVTLRCSPRSGDLSVYWYQQSLDQGLQFLIQYYNGEERAKGNILERFSAQQFPDLHSELNLSSLELGDSALYFCASSYTGSPTDTQYFGPGTRLTVL.

This clonotype was seen ten or more times. V is TRBV20-1 and J is TRBJ1-4, with TRBD1 matching over 8 bases. The CDR3 is 13 amino acids. Trimming took 4 bases from V and 7 from J; bases not matched to a gene: 5. CDR1 and CDR2 from the germline V gene are DFQATT and SNEGSKA (reference sequence). For the CDR3, the DNA is TGCAGTGCTACAGGGGGCTCTAGTGAAAAACTGTTTTTT. This encodes CSATGGSSEKLFF.

CDR3 loop: CASSSAPDRTVEQYF. CDR3 coding DNA: TGCGCCAGCAGCTCAGCCCCGGACAGAACCGTCGAGCAGTACTTC. This chain joins TRBV5-1 and TRBJ2-7; possibly TRBD1 for D (6 bases). V was pared by 3 bases and J by 6 bases, with 19 bases between. This CDR3 is 15 amino acids long. Germline CDR1 SGHRS, CDR2 YFSETQ.

The rearrangement links TRBV19 to TRBJ2-3; D not resolved. V was shortened by 5 bases and J by 9 bases, with 12 bases between the two germline ends. This CDR3 comprises 12 residues. Germline V lookup: CDR1 LNHDA, CDR2 SQIVND (reference sequence). CDR3 amino acids: CASSRRTDTQYF. In nucleotides, the CDR3 is TGTGCCAGTAGTCGCCGGACCGACACGCAGTATTTT.

The genes are TRBV28 and TRBJ2-2; TRBD2 agrees at 12 bases. Germline CDR1 is MDHEN and CDR2 is SYDVKM. The CDR3 sequence is 18 residues long. V lost 5 bases, J lost 0 bases, and 7 bases stayed unmatched. CDR3: CASSPGLAGRSNTGELFF. CDR3 in DNA: TGTGCCAGCAGTCCAGGACTAGCGGGAAGATCGAACACCGGGGAGCTGTTTTTT.

This clonotype was observed a few times. The genes are TRBV6-5 and TRBJ2-3; D may be TRBD2 (6 bases). The CDR3 extends over 17 amino acids. Germline CDR1 and CDR2: MNHEY and SVGAGI. V lost 3 bases and J 0 bases, leaving 16 bases between the germline ends. DNA for the CDR3: TGTGCCAGCAGTTATGAGGGGAGGTACACTAGCACAGATACGCAGTATTTT. This translates into CASSYEGRYTSTDTQYF.

This clonotype was detected many times. The chain recombines TRBV24-1 with TRBJ2-4, with D uncertain. The length of the CDR3 is 13 residues. V was shortened by 2 bases and J by 11 bases, with 12 bases between the two germline ends. Germline assignment: CDR1 KGHDR and CDR2 SFDVKD. CDR3 region: CATSDSLGLVQYF. The CDR3 bases are TGTGCCACCAGTGATTCGCTGGGTCTGGTTCAGTACTTC.

This clonotype was seen repeatedly, ten times or more. The CDR3 reads CASTYGGTANTEAFF. The CDR3 nucleotides read TGCGCCAGCACCTACGGAGGGACAGCAAACACTGAAGCTTTCTTT. The J gene is TRBJ1-1, the V gene TRBV4-1; TRBD1 matches 7 bases. CDR3 size: 15 residues. Germline-derived CDR1 and CDR2 are MGHRA and YSYEKL. V was pared by 7 bases and J by 2 bases, with 10 bases of the junction left unmatched.

V gene TRBV5-1 combines with J gene TRBJ2-3, with D perhaps TRBD2 (6 bases). V was shortened by 0 bases and J by 6 bases, with 14 bases between the two germline ends. Per the germline V gene, CDR1 is SGHRS and CDR2 is YFSETQ. This CDR3 comprises 15 residues. This CDR3 is CASSLVGDSLDTQYF. Written as DNA, the CDR3 is TGCGCCAGCAGCTTGGTTGGGGACTCATTGGATACGCAGTATTTT.

This clonotype turned up a few times. The V call is TRBV20-1, the J call TRBJ1-2; 7 bases are shared with TRBD1. Trimming at V came to 2 bases and at J to 3 bases, leaving 9 bases not matched to a gene. The CDR3 sequence is 15 residues long. The germline CDR1 and CDR2 sequences are DFQATT and SNEGSKA (reference sequence). The CDR3: CSARLTGKVDYGYTF. As DNA, the CDR3 is TGCAGTGCTAGACTGACAGGGAAGGTTGACTATGGCTACACCTTC.

The V and J genes are TRBV29-1 and TRBJ2-5, with 8 bases that match TRBD1. From germline, CDR1 is SQVTM and CDR2 ANQGSEA. This CDR3 contains 12 residues. V lost 6 bases to trimming and J lost 5 bases; unmatched junction nucleotides: 5. CDR3 coding DNA: TGCAGCGTCCGGACAGGGAGGGAGACCCAGTACTTC. Its protein is CSVRTGRETQYF.

The V gene is TRBV11-2, the J gene TRBJ2-1, with 9 bases fitting TRBD2. Trimming cost V 4 bases and J 0 bases; bases outside gene matches: 4. CDR1 and CDR2 (germline): SGHAT, FQNNGV. This CDR3 comprises 16 residues. For the CDR3, the DNA is TGTGCCAGCAGCTCCAATAGCGGGAGCTCCTACAATGAGCAGTTCTTC. The encoded protein is CASSSNSGSSYNEQFF.

V is TRBV28 and J is TRBJ2-7; a possible D gene is TRBD2 (6 bases). CDR1 is MDHEN and CDR2 is SYDVKM in the germline V gene. The CDR3 is 13 residues long. The V end was cut by 4 bases, the J end by 9 bases, with 16 bases between. The CDR3 DNA reads as TGTGCCAGCAGTTGGACCGGGACGCGGGGGCAGTACTTC. The encoded protein is CASSWTGTRGQYF. Full variable domain (missing parts from reference TRBV28 and TRBJ2-7): DVKVTQSSRYLVKRTGEKVFLECVQDMDHENMFWYRQDPGLGLRLIYFSYDVKMKEKGDIPEGYSVSREKKERFSLILESASTNQTSMYLCASSWTGTRGQYFGPGTRLTVT.

In the case of this clonotype: A much larger clone sits a single nucleotide away, making a read error possible. The rearrangement joins TRBV29-1 to TRBJ2-5; 7 bases align to TRBD2. Trimming cost V 6 bases and J 1 base; bases outside gene matches: 8. Germline loops: CDR1 SQVTM, CDR2 ANQGSEA. CDR3 length equals 14 residues. CDR3 amino acids: CSVTSESTQETQYF. The CDR3 DNA follows: TGCAGCGTCACTAGCGAGAGTACCCAAGAGACCCAGTACTTC.

The chain combines TRBV20-1 with TRBJ2-1, with 8 positions matching TRBD1. The V gene end was trimmed by 0 bases and the J gene end by 10 bases; junction bases not matched to a gene: 14. Germline CDR1 and CDR2: DFQATT and SNEGSKA (reference sequence). CDR3 length: 16 amino acids. The CDR3 DNA reads TGCAGTGCTAGAGACCCTCTGGACAGGGCGGAAGGCGAGCAGTTCTTC. Encoded protein: CSARDPLDRAEGEQFF.

The chain has TRBV7-6 and TRBJ1-1; 8 nucleotides line up with TRBD1. The CDR3 length is 18 residues. Germline CDR1 SGHVS, CDR2 FNYEAQ. The V segment lost 5 bases and the J segment 0 bases; nucleotides outside the gene matches: 14. Here the CDR3 reads CASSKTSPGQAMNTEAFF. The CDR3 region has the DNA TGTGCCAGCAGCAAGACCAGTCCGGGACAGGCGATGAACACTGAAGCTTTCTTT.

The V and J genes are TRBV5-1 and TRBJ2-7, with a weak D call TRBD1 (6 bases). V was shortened by 4 bases and J by 4 bases, with 15 bases between the two germline ends. Germline CDR1 SGHRS, CDR2 YFSETQ. The CDR3 consists of 14 residues. The chain's CDR3 is CASSIDPQGYEQYF. In nucleotides, the CDR3 is TGCGCCAGCAGCATCGACCCACAGGGTTACGAGCAGTACTTC.

V and J are TRBV29-1 and TRBJ1-2, with D unclear. Per the germline V gene, CDR1 is SQVTM and CDR2 is ANQGSEA. V dropped 4 bases and J dropped 4 bases, with 13 bases sitting between them. The CDR3 is 13 residues long. CDR3 loop: CSVVVGGLYGYTF. CDR3 nucleotide sequence: TGCAGCGTTGTAGTGGGCGGACTCTATGGCTACACCTTC.

This clonotype was counted at least ten times. The genes are TRBV7-9 and TRBJ2-7, with D perhaps TRBD1 (6 bases). The CDR3 length is 14 residues. Trimming removed 5 bases from V and 2 bases from J, with 13 bases in between. Germline loops: CDR1 SEHNR, CDR2 FQNEAQ (reference sequence). The CDR3 DNA is TGTGCCAGCAGCGGCGACAGGTATCCCTACGAGCAGTACTTC. Its protein is CASSGDRYPYEQYF. Using reference TRBV7-9 and TRBJ2-7 for the parts outside the CDR3, the full variable domain is DTGVSQNPRHKITKRGQNVTFRCDPISEHNRLYWYRQTLGQGPEFLTYFQNEAQLEKSRLLSDRFSAERPKGSFSTLEIQRTEQGDSAMYLCASSGDRYPYEQYFGPGTRLTVT.

There are many counts of this clonotype. The chain joins TRBV25-1 to TRBJ2-7; D ambiguous. The germline gives CDR1 MGHDK, CDR2 SYGVNS. The V and J ends lost 4 bases and 5 bases respectively, with 3 bases between them. The CDR3 has 10 residues. DNA of the CDR3: TGTGCCAGCAGTGGTCACGAGCAGTACTTC. Translated: CASSGHEQYF.

Points on this clonotype: One junction end disagrees with the germline gene, perhaps due to a read error. The rearrangement joins TRBV20-1 to TRBJ2-3; 8 nucleotides match TRBD1. Germline V CDR1 and CDR2: DFQATT, SNEGSKA (reference sequence). This CDR3 is 13 amino acids long. CDR3 DNA sequence: TGCAGTGCCCAGGGGGCCCGCACATATACGCAGTATTTT. Encoded protein: CSAQGARTYTQYF.

This clonotype showed up just a few times. The gene calls are TRBV6-1 and TRBJ1-5, with 9 bases lining up with TRBD1. CDR3 length equals 19 residues. V lost 6 bases and J lost 0; bases outside the gene matches: 15. Germline CDR1 MNHNS, CDR2 SASEGT. The CDR3 DNA reads as TGTGCCAGCAGCCGTAGATGGGGACAGGGAGGGAATAGCAATCAGCCCCAGCATTTT. It translates to CASSRRWGQGGNSNQPQHF.

This clonotype was seen a few times. CDR3 bases: TGTGCCAGCAGCTTAGGTGCCGAAACCTACGAGCAGTACTTC. Its protein is CASSLGAETYEQYF. V is TRBV13 and J is TRBJ2-7; D gene uncertain. The germline V gene has CDR1 PRHDT and CDR2 FYEKMQ (reference sequence). The CDR3 has 14 residues. The V gene lost 0 bases and the J gene lost 2 bases, with 8 bases spanning the gap.

The gene calls are TRBV6-2 or TRBV6-3 and TRBJ2-4, with D possibly being TRBD1 (6 bases). Germline V gives CDR1 MNHEY, CDR2 SVGEGT. With 5 bases removed from V and 4 bases from J, the gap between germline ends came to 9 bases. The CDR3 has 13 amino acids. The CDR3 region is CASSTGQKNIQYF. The CDR3 nucleotides read TGTGCCAGCAGTACAGGACAGAAAAACATTCAGTACTTC.

The V gene is TRBV10-3, the J gene TRBJ2-1, with D maybe TRBD1 (6 bases). V gave up 6 bases and J gave up 7 bases, with 19 bases separating them. Looked up from germline, CDR1 is ENHRY and CDR2 is SYGVKD. The length of the CDR3 is 15 residues. The CDR3 bases are TGTGCCATCAGACCCCCTAGTGGGGGCCCGAATGAGCAGTTCTTC. Amino acid sequence: CAIRPPSGGPNEQFF.

This clonotype came up many times. V gene TRBV5-6 combines with J gene TRBJ1-6; 8 nucleotides agree with TRBD1. The trim removed 4 bases at V and 10 bases at J, leaving 7 bases unmatched. The length of the CDR3 is 14 residues. Germline lookup yields CDR1 SGHDT and CDR2 YYEEEE. The CDR3 loop reads CASSPGTGNSPLHF. In nucleotides, the CDR3 is TGTGCCAGCAGCCCCGGGACAGGAAACTCACCCCTCCACTTT.